Included here is one T cell receptor beta chain sequence, with context. Its specificity is not known. This specimen comes from a study of cytomegalovirus exposure and HLA in healthy donors. Researchers ran the PCR with 60 Vbeta and 13 Jbeta primers. TCRdb keeps only in-frame clones here, not all; method: immunoSEQ multiplex PCR. Of 200,000 to 250,000 clones in the sample, roughly 83% were seen once. Study outcomes and limitations: There was a cluster of highly shared sequence variants that was likely a sequencing artifact. A later analysis by the authors found several of the most significant clusters apparently linked to common viral pathogens.

Sequencing input: PBMCs. The clonotype comes from a boy younger than 10 in good health and CMV-seronegative.

CDR3 in amino acids: CASGEARGEAFF. The CDR3 DNA reads as TGTGCTAGTGGGGAAGCTAGGGGAGAAGCTTTCTTT. The chain carries TRBV12-5 and TRBJ1-1; possibly TRBD1 for D (5 bases). V gave up 6 bases and J gave up 8 bases, with 13 bases separating them. Germline V gene sequence: CDR1 LGHNT, CDR2 FRNRAP. CDR3 size: 12 residues.